One sample yielded the 32 T cell receptor beta chains listed below, sequenced in a study of shared clonotypes between healthy human individuals. The data were produced by immunoSEQ multiplex PCR, yet TCRdb's version contains in-frame clones alone and is incomplete. The table has 300,000 to 400,000 clones, around 74% seen once. The sequencing sample was made of memory CD4+ T cells sorted from blood. Subset: CD45RA-negative fraction. These receptors were collected from a man under 40 in good health.

The chain combines TRBV7-9 with TRBJ2-7; D is perhaps TRBD1 or TRBD2 (6 bases each). V was cut by 0 bases and J by 4 bases, with 10 bases left in between. The CDR3 runs 14 residues. Germline CDR1 SEHNR, CDR2 FQNEAQ (reference sequence). CDR3 DNA sequence: TGTGCCAGCAGCTTAGCGGGGGGCAGGTACGAGCAGTACTTC. Translating gives CASSLAGGRYEQYF. The full variable domain, rest sourced from reference TRBV7-9 and TRBJ2-7, is DTGVSQNPRHKITKRGQNVTFRCDPISEHNRLYWYRQTLGQGPEFLTYFQNEAQLEKSRLLSDRFSAERPKGSFSTLEIQRTEQGDSAMYLCASSLAGGRYEQYFGPGTRLTVT.

The chain links TRBV28 to TRBJ1-5; a weak D match, TRBD1 (5 bases). Germline V gene lookup returns CDR1 MDHEN and CDR2 SYDVKM. The CDR3 covers 15 residues. V gave up 6 bases and J gave up 4 bases, with 16 bases separating them. CDR3 in DNA: TGTGCCAGCAGATACAGCTTCGCAGGGAATCAGCCCCAGCATTTT. Its translation: CASRYSFAGNQPQHF.

The chain couples TRBV18 to TRBJ2-3, with TRBD2 identical over 7 bases. This CDR3 has 17 residues. Germline V lookup: CDR1 KGHSH, CDR2 LQKENI. Unmatched junction bases numbered 9, after V lost 3 bases and J lost 0 bases. CDR3 protein: CASSPWAGASSTDTQYF. DNA for the CDR3: TGTGCCAGCTCACCTTGGGCGGGAGCATCGAGCACAGATACGCAGTATTTT.

The V gene is TRBV25-1, the J gene TRBJ2-1; TRBD1 might be the D (5 bases). V was shortened by 4 bases and J by 9 bases, with 13 bases between the two germline ends. CDR1 MGHDK and CDR2 SYGVNS come from the germline V gene. This CDR3 contains 13 residues. In DNA, the CDR3 is TGTGCCAGCAGTGCCCCCCAGGGCGGTGAGCAGTTCTTC. Translated: CASSAPQGGEQFF.

The chain combines TRBV11-2 with TRBJ2-3; perhaps TRBD2 as D (5 bases). V was pared by 5 bases and J by 5 bases, with 23 bases between. Germline assignment: CDR1 SGHAT and CDR2 FQNNGV. The CDR3 contains 17 residues. In DNA form, the CDR3 reads TGTGCCAGCAGCGATCCTCTGGACTCAAAATATGTAGATACGCAGTATTTT. Amino acids: CASSDPLDSKYVDTQYF.

The chain links TRBV11-2 to TRBJ1-2; possible D gene TRBD1, 5 bases. This CDR3 is built from 19 residues. Between the trimmed V and J ends, which lost 6 bases and 1 base, there was a span of 27 bases. Germline V lookup: CDR1 SGHAT, CDR2 FQNNGV. CDR3 residues: CASRPGRGFRAGINYGYTF. The CDR3 nucleotides are TGTGCCAGCAGACCAGGCCGGGGGTTCCGTGCCGGGATTAACTATGGCTACACCTTC.

This clone was found a few times. The chain recombines TRBV10-1 with TRBJ2-3, with D perhaps matching TRBD2 (5 bases). The germline V gene encodes CDR1 WNHNN and CDR2 SYGVQD (reference sequence). This CDR3 comprises 14 residues. Trimming took off 6 bases at V and 0 bases at J, with 10 bases between the two ends. In DNA, the CDR3 is TGCGCCAGCAGCCCCAGGACTAGCACAGATACGCAGTATTTT. Translating it yields CASSPRTSTDTQYF.

The CDR3 nucleotides are TGTGCCAGCTCACTACAGGAACAAGAGACCCAGTACTTC. The encoded protein is CASSLQEQETQYF. The J gene is TRBJ2-5, the V gene TRBV18, with D possibly being TRBD1 (5 bases). The V end lost 4 bases, the J end lost 2 bases, and 8 bases lay between the germline ends. Germline V CDR1 and CDR2: KGHSH, LQKENI. The CDR3 extends over 13 amino acids.

The CDR3 loop reads CASSDQRGATEAFF. The CDR3 DNA reads TGTGCCAGCTCCGACCAACGGGGGGCCACTGAAGCTTTCTTT. J is TRBJ1-1 and V is TRBV18, with a tentative D call TRBD1 (6 bases). From germline, CDR1 is KGHSH and CDR2 LQKENI. The CDR3 runs 14 residues. V lost 6 bases to trimming and J lost 4 bases, with 15 bases between them.

This chain links TRBV18 with TRBJ2-7; D gene unclear. From germline, CDR1 is KGHSH and CDR2 LQKENI. The CDR3 contains 11 residues. With 10 bases removed from V and 5 bases from J, the gap between germline ends came to 12 bases. The CDR3 region is CATLYVNEQYF. The CDR3 coding sequence is TGTGCCACCCTGTATGTCAACGAGCAGTACTTC.

This chain connects TRBV27 to TRBJ2-5; 7 bases are shared with TRBD2. V shed 5 bases, J shed 0 bases, and the junction held 3 bases outside the gene matches. Per germline, CDR1 MNHEY and CDR2 SMNVEV (reference sequence). This CDR3 contains 14 residues. The CDR3 protein is CASSGAGNQETQYF. The CDR3 DNA sequence: TGTGCCAGCAGTGGAGCGGGGAACCAAGAGACCCAGTACTTC.

This clone was picked up a small number of times. The chain is built from TRBV7-9 and TRBJ2-4; unclear D gene. V lost 5 bases, J lost 6 bases, and 8 bases lay in between. There are 12 residues in the CDR3. Germline CDR1 is SEHNR and CDR2 is FQNEAQ (reference sequence). CDR3 in DNA: TGTGCCAGCAGCCAACAGCGAAACATTCAGTACTTC. This gives the protein CASSQQRNIQYF.

This clone was seen many times. CDR3 sequence (DNA): TGTGCCAGCAGCCTTGACCAGGGGGGCCAAGAGACCCAGTACTTC. This translates into CASSLDQGGQETQYF. The chain recombines TRBV7-2 with TRBJ2-5; D is perhaps TRBD1 (7 bases). The CDR3 contains 15 residues. Germline V gene lookup returns CDR1 SGHTA and CDR2 FQGNSA. V was pared by 5 bases and J by 1 base, with 14 bases between.

This clone was observed a handful of times. The chain carries TRBV19 and TRBJ2-1; D gene ambiguous. The CDR3 has 14 amino acids. Germline-derived CDR1 and CDR2 are LNHDA and SQIVND (reference sequence). Trimming took off 7 bases at V and 3 bases at J, with 13 bases between the two ends. CDR3 sequence reads: CASKVADHYNEQFF. CDR3 coding DNA: TGTGCCAGTAAGGTCGCGGACCACTACAATGAGCAGTTCTTC.

In its sample, this clone was seen a few times. The rearrangement joins TRBV10-1 to TRBJ2-7; D unclear. CDR3 length: 12 residues. In germline, CDR1 is WNHNN, CDR2 SYGVQD (reference sequence). Between the trimmed V and J ends, which lost 8 bases and 6 bases, there was a span of 14 bases. The CDR3 loop is CASGRRELEQYF. The CDR3 nucleotides are TGCGCCAGCGGTCGGAGAGAGCTCGAGCAGTACTTC.

The chain uses TRBV5-6 and TRBJ2-7; tentatively, D is TRBD1 (5 bases). Germline V lookup: CDR1 SGHDT, CDR2 YYEEEE. The CDR3 runs to 15 residues. Deletions cut 2 bases from V and 5 bases from J, with 17 bases between. CDR3 loop: CASSFRSPGINEQYF. The CDR3 DNA follows: TGTGCCAGCAGCTTTAGGAGTCCAGGGATCAACGAGCAGTACTTC.

The chain carries TRBV5-1 and TRBJ2-1; D possibly uses TRBD1 or TRBD2 (6 bases each). Per germline, CDR1 SGHRS and CDR2 YFSETQ. Trimming took 4 bases from V and 7 from J, leaving 21 bases between them. The CDR3 consists of 16 residues. For the CDR3, the DNA is TGCGCCAGCAGCCCCTTCGGGGGCCCTCCAGGGAATGAGCAGTTCTTC. It is translated as CASSPFGGPPGNEQFF. Full variable domain (outside the CDR3, taken from reference TRBV5-1 and TRBJ2-1): KAGVTQTPRYLIKTRGQQVTLSCSPISGHRSVSWYQQTPGQGLQFLFEYFSETQRNKGNFPGRFSGRQFSNSRSEMNVSTLELGDSALYLCASSPFGGPPGNEQFFGPGTRLTVL.

The chain joins TRBV6-5 to TRBJ2-2; perhaps TRBD2 as D (6 bases). The CDR3 loop spans 13 amino acids. Germline CDR1 reads MNHEY; CDR2 reads SVGAGI. V gave up 6 bases and J gave up 5 bases, with 10 bases separating them. CDR3 loop: CASRRGRTGELFF. The DNA of the CDR3 is TGTGCCAGCAGACGAGGGAGGACCGGGGAGCTGTTTTTT.

This clone was seen only once. CDR3 bases: TGTGCCAGCAGTGGTGGACAGGGGGCGAATACGCAGTATTTT. It specifies CASSGGQGANTQYF. V gene TRBV5-4 combines with J gene TRBJ2-3; 11 bases fit TRBD1. J lost 7 bases, V lost 5 bases, and 6 bases had no gene match. Germline V gene sequence: CDR1 SGHNT, CDR2 YYREEE (reference sequence). The CDR3 consists of 14 residues. Drawing the rest from reference TRBV5-4 and TRBJ2-3, the complete variable domain is ETGVTQSPTHLIKTRGQQVTLRCSSQSGHNTVSWYQQALGQGPQFIFQYYREEENGRGNFPPRFSGLQFPNYSSELNVNALELDDSALYLCASSGGQGANTQYFGPGTRLTVL.

The chain recombines TRBV5-1 with TRBJ2-1; 12 positions match TRBD2. V was clipped by 1 base and J by 3 bases; unmatched bases: 2. This CDR3 is 16 amino acids long. Germline assignment: CDR1 SGHRS and CDR2 YFSETQ. The CDR3 sequence: CASSLTSGRYYNEQFF. CDR3 nucleotide sequence: TGCGCCAGCAGCTTGACTAGCGGGAGGTACTACAATGAGCAGTTCTTC. Full variable domain (missing parts from reference TRBV5-1 and TRBJ2-1): KAGVTQTPRYLIKTRGQQVTLSCSPISGHRSVSWYQQTPGQGLQFLFEYFSETQRNKGNFPGRFSGRQFSNSRSEMNVSTLELGDSALYLCASSLTSGRYYNEQFFGPGTRLTVL.

The V call is TRBV29-1, the J call TRBJ1-2; D uncertain. Germline CDR1 SQVTM, CDR2 ANQGSEA. The V gene lost 8 bases and the J gene lost 4 bases, with 17 bases spanning the gap. This CDR3 region has 13 residues. This CDR3 reads CSSPEVPPYGYTF. The CDR3, as DNA: TGCAGCAGCCCAGAGGTTCCTCCCTATGGCTACACCTTC.

This rearrangement joins TRBV2 to TRBJ1-1; D is perhaps TRBD1 (6 bases). Germline values: CDR1 SNHLY, CDR2 FYNNEI. This CDR3 is built from 14 residues. Trimming cost V 6 bases and J 8 bases, with 19 bases left between them. The CDR3 DNA follows: TGTGCCAGCAGGCCCCGGGGGCAGAACGAAGAAGCTTTCTTT. It translates to CASRPRGQNEEAFF.

Here the CDR3 reads CASGYRGQPQHF. The CDR3 region has the DNA TGTGCCAGCGGATACAGGGGACAGCCCCAGCATTTT. The chain recombines TRBV27 with TRBJ1-5; TRBD1 agrees at 7 bases. In germline, CDR1 is MNHEY, CDR2 SMNVEV (reference sequence). With 8 bases clipped from V and 7 bases from J, the junction kept 5 bases outside the gene matches. The CDR3 spans 12 residues.

In its sample, this clone was seen once. V and J are TRBV7-2 and TRBJ2-5; D possibly corresponds to TRBD2 (6 bases). The DNA matches TRBJ2-7 better at its end, which makes the J call doubtful. The CDR3 sequence is 15 residues long. Per the germline V gene, CDR1 is SGHTA and CDR2 is FQGNSA. The CDR3 loop is CASSLAPGGGYEQYF. The CDR3 DNA sequence: TGTGCCAGCAGCTTAGCCCCTGGGGGAGGCTACGAGCAGTACTTC.

V is TRBV6-6 and J is TRBJ1-5; possible D gene TRBD1, 5 bases. CDR1 is MNHNY and CDR2 is SVGAGI in the germline V gene (reference sequence). V lost 6 bases and J lost 3, with 18 bases in between. This CDR3 region has 16 residues. Here the CDR3 DNA reads TGTGCCAGCAGCTGGGGGGTTCAAGCCCCCAATCAGCCCCAGCATTTT. This sequence encodes CASSWGVQAPNQPQHF.

The chain has TRBV5-1 and TRBJ2-3; 8 bases map to TRBD2. The CDR3 loop spans 17 amino acids. Germline values: CDR1 SGHRS, CDR2 YFSETQ. After removal of 2 bases from V and 1 base from J, the junction contained 9 bases not matched to a gene. The DNA for the CDR3 is TGCGCCAGCAGCTTCTACGGGAGGGCTGGGGGCACAGATACGCAGTATTTT. Translation gives CASSFYGRAGGTDTQYF.

The chain combines TRBV30 with TRBJ2-5; D unclear. Trimming cost V 0 bases and J 1 base, with 6 bases left between them. The CDR3 length is 13 residues. Germline assignment: CDR1 GTSNPN and CDR2 SVGIG (reference sequence). The CDR3 DNA is TGTGCCTGGAGTGTAGCAGCCCAAGAGACCCAGTACTTC. Translating gives CAWSVAAQETQYF.

The chain uses TRBV11-2 and TRBJ2-7, with 8 bases fitting TRBD2. The CDR3 has 18 residues. Looked up from germline, CDR1 is SGHAT and CDR2 is FQNNGV. J lost 6 bases, V lost 2 bases, and 18 bases had no gene match. DNA of the CDR3: TGTGCCAGCAGCTTATTCGCCCCCTCACGGGAGGGCCTGAGCGAGCAGTACTTC. It codes for CASSLFAPSREGLSEQYF.

The gene calls are TRBV4-3 and TRBJ2-3; possibly TRBD1 for D (5 bases). There are 14 residues in the CDR3. V was trimmed by 0 bases and J by 6 bases, leaving 10 bases between them. Per the germline V gene, CDR1 is LGHNA and CDR2 is YSLEER. The CDR3, as DNA: TGCGCCAGCAGCCAAGACAGGGTCGCGGATACGCAGTATTTT. Amino acids: CASSQDRVADTQYF.

The genes are TRBV4-1 and TRBJ1-4, with 8 bases aligning to TRBD1. After removal of 1 base from V and 11 bases from J, the junction contained 6 bases not matched to a gene. The CDR3 is 14 residues long. CDR1 is MGHRA and CDR2 is YSYEKL in the germline V gene. Here the CDR3 reads CASSQAGQGAKLFF. The CDR3 region has the DNA TGCGCCAGCAGCCAAGCAGGACAGGGTGCTAAACTGTTTTTT.

The chain uses TRBV28 and TRBJ1-4; 10 nucleotides line up with TRBD1. The trim removed 2 bases at V and 8 bases at J, leaving 5 bases unmatched. Germline assignment: CDR1 MDHEN and CDR2 SYDVKM. The CDR3 has 15 amino acids. CDR3 region: CASSLVGTGDEKLFF. DNA of the CDR3: TGTGCCAGCAGTTTAGTGGGGACAGGGGACGAAAAACTGTTTTTT.

The CDR3 coding sequence is TGTGCCACCGGGGGGGTTTGGAACACTGAAGCTTTCTTT. As protein: CATGGVWNTEAFF. The chain has TRBV19 and TRBJ1-1, with a weak D call TRBD1 (5 bases). Germline V gives CDR1 LNHDA, CDR2 SQIVND (reference sequence). V lost 10 bases and J lost 1, with 13 bases in between. The CDR3 has 13 residues.